The 25 T cell receptor beta chains listed next were all sequenced from one sample in a study of T cell repertoires in cytomegalovirus infection. MiXCR, run by TCRdb on the reads, gives a single entry per CDR3 protein. The repertoire holds about 68,000 distinct CDR3 sequences, with 22% as singletons. Their target antigens are unknown. Sequences were obtained from PBMCs, sequenced either directly or after in vitro stimulation (not recorded which). The source is a human donor in good health (CMV status not recorded). Some clones in this sample may be carry-over from other donors' samples.

V gene TRBV5-6 combines with J gene TRBJ2-4; possible D gene TRBD1, 5 bases. There are 15 residues in the CDR3. Deletions cut 0 bases from V and 9 bases from J, with 16 bases between. Germline loops: CDR1 SGHDT, CDR2 YYEEEE. The CDR3 sequence is CASSLGQPKSGIQYF. The CDR3, as DNA: TGTGCCAGCAGCTTGGGACAGCCCAAGTCTGGCATTCAGTACTTC.

This clonotype occurred a few times. The rearrangement uses TRBV7-9 and TRBJ2-1, with 9 positions matching TRBD2. Germline values: CDR1 SEHNR, CDR2 FQNEAQ (reference sequence). V lost 5 bases to trimming and J lost 4 bases; unmatched junction nucleotides: 15. This CDR3 is 18 amino acids long. The CDR3 region is CASSPAGGFSGSYNEQFF. In nucleotides, the CDR3 is TGTGCCAGCAGCCCTGCAGGGGGTTTTAGCGGGAGTTACAATGAGCAGTTCTTC. The full variable domain, with the rest looked up from reference TRBV7-9 and TRBJ2-1, is DTGVSQNPRHKITKRGQNVTFRCDPISEHNRLYWYRQTLGQGPEFLTYFQNEAQLEKSRLLSDRFSAERPKGSFSTLEIQRTEQGDSAMYLCASSPAGGFSGSYNEQFFGPGTRLTVL.

This chain uses TRBV5-1 with TRBJ2-1, with 10 bases lining up with TRBD2. Germline V gene data show CDR1 as SGHRS and CDR2 as YFSETQ. This CDR3 comprises 19 residues. The V and J ends lost 2 bases and 3 bases, in that order; junction bases with no gene match: 14. CDR3 nucleotides: TGCGCCAGCAGCTTTGCACCGCTAGCGGGAGTGTCCGTCTACAATGAGCAGTTCTTC. Translating gives CASSFAPLAGVSVYNEQFF.

This clonotype was recorded at least ten times. The chain is built from TRBV7-2 and TRBJ2-1; no clear D. The V gene's germline CDR1 is SGHTA and CDR2 FQGNSA. CDR3 size: 13 residues. V lost 0 bases to trimming and J lost 4 bases, with 4 bases between them. CDR3 nucleotide sequence: TGTGCCAGCAGCTTAGCCCGGTACAATGAGCAGTTCTTC. Encoded protein: CASSLARYNEQFF.

Only a few counts were recorded for this clonotype. V usage is TRBV6-2 or TRBV6-3 and J usage is TRBJ2-1; 7 bases match TRBD2. Unmatched junction bases numbered 20, after V lost 7 bases and J lost 5 bases. CDR3 length: 18 amino acids. Looked up from germline, CDR1 is MNHEY and CDR2 is SVGEGT. The CDR3 DNA reads TGTGCCAGCAAAACGGTCCCCTGGCGGGAGACCACACACAATGAGCAGTTCTTC. Amino acids: CASKTVPWRETTHNEQFF.

This clonotype was counted only a few times. The rearrangement joins TRBV14 to TRBJ2-3; 8 bases are shared with TRBD2. Germline values: CDR1 SGHDN, CDR2 FVKESK. Trimming at V came to 4 bases and at J to 1 base, leaving 16 bases not matched to a gene. The CDR3 totals 19 residues. This CDR3 reads CASSRPANSGTPGTDTQYF. The CDR3 DNA is TGTGCCAGCAGCCGCCCTGCGAATAGCGGGACCCCGGGCACAGATACGCAGTATTTT.

This sequence joins TRBV27 and TRBJ2-7; 16 positions agree with TRBD2. The CDR3 is 16 amino acids. Germline V CDR1 and CDR2: MNHEY, SMNVEV (reference sequence). V shed 5 bases, J shed 1 base, and the junction held 2 bases outside the gene matches. CDR3 DNA sequence: TGTGCCAGCAGTAAGGGACTAGCGGGAGGGTCCTACGAGCAGTACTTC. This gives the protein CASSKGLAGGSYEQYF.

This clonotype occurred many times. V and J are TRBV15 and TRBJ2-3; a possible D gene is TRBD2 (6 bases). This CDR3 comprises 16 residues. Trimming left V 6 bases short and J 2 bases short, with 18 bases between. The germline gives CDR1 LNHNV, CDR2 YYDKDF (reference sequence). The CDR3 is CATSKMTSPITDTQYF. The CDR3 DNA sequence: TGTGCCACCAGTAAGATGACTAGTCCGATCACAGATACGCAGTATTTT. The complete variable domain, with remaining parts taken from reference TRBV15 and TRBJ2-3, reads DAMVIQNPRYQVTQFGKPVTLSCSQTLNHNVMYWYQQKSSQAPKLLFHYYDKDFNNEADTPDNFQSRRPNTSFCFLDIRSPGLGDTAMYLCATSKMTSPITDTQYFGPGTRLTVL.

V usage is TRBV7-4 and J usage is TRBJ2-2; D remains ambiguous. V lost 2 bases and J lost 6, with 4 bases in between. Germline CDR1 SGHVT, CDR2 SQSDAQ. CDR3 length: 12 amino acids. The CDR3 DNA follows: TGTGCCAGCAGCTTATTGGCCGGGGAGCTGTTTTTT. Translating gives CASSLLAGELFF.

This clonotype was seen only a few times. The chain combines TRBV6-5 with TRBJ2-5, with 11 positions matching TRBD2. CDR3 length: 15 amino acids. CDR1 is MNHEY, CDR2 SVGAGI, per germline. The V segment lost 7 bases and the J segment 1 base; nucleotides outside the gene matches: 5. CDR3 bases: TGTGCCAGCAAAACTAGCGGGAGAATCCAAGAGACCCAGTACTTC. Protein product: CASKTSGRIQETQYF.

The sample holds a few counts of this clonotype. This rearrangement joins TRBV7-6 to TRBJ1-4; no clear D gene. CDR3 length: 17 residues. V was cut by 1 base and J by 0 bases, with 12 bases left in between. The V gene's germline CDR1 is SGHVS and CDR2 FNYEAQ. Written as DNA, the CDR3 is TGTGCCAGCAGCTTAGGGCGAGGACGGACAACTAATGAAAAACTGTTTTTT. Translated: CASSLGRGRTTNEKLFF. The entire variable domain, with the rest obtained from reference TRBV7-6 and TRBJ1-4, is as follows: GAGVSQSPRYKVTKRGQDVALRCDPISGHVSLYWYRQALGQGPEFLTYFNYEAQQDKSGLPNDRFSAERPEGSISTLTIQRTEQRDSAMYRCASSLGRGRTTNEKLFFGSGTQLSVL.

This clonotype was counted ten times or more. This chain links TRBV7-2 with TRBJ2-1; 7 bases align to TRBD2. Germline CDR1 SGHTA, CDR2 FQGNSA. With V trimmed by 4 bases and J by 7 bases, 13 bases remained unmatched. The CDR3 loop spans 16 amino acids. CDR3 coding DNA: TGTGCCAGCAGCTCCCGCCGGACTAGAGGGAATAATGAGCAGTTCTTC. It specifies CASSSRRTRGNNEQFF.

The rearrangement uses TRBV12-3 or TRBV12-4 and TRBJ1-1; D is unclear. Trimming took 5 bases from V and 8 from J, leaving 15 bases between them. This CDR3 region has 13 residues. In nucleotides, the CDR3 is TGTGCCAGCAGTGAGATAAGAAATGTGGAAGCTTTCTTT. Its protein product is CASSEIRNVEAFF.

This clonotype was detected a few times. The chain couples TRBV11-2 to TRBJ2-5, with D possibly TRBD1 on 6 matching bases. The CDR3 runs to 14 residues. The germline gives CDR1 SGHAT, CDR2 FQNNGV. Trimming pared 5 bases from V and 7 bases from J, leaving 17 bases between. Written as DNA, the CDR3 is TGTGCCAGCAGCGGCCCGACAGGTCTTATGACCCAGTACTTC. This sequence encodes CASSGPTGLMTQYF.

This clonotype was seen repeatedly, ten times or more. This chain connects TRBV7-9 to TRBJ2-3; D may be TRBD1 or TRBD2 (5 bases each). This CDR3 is built from 16 residues. V lost 7 bases, J lost 2 bases, and 19 bases lay in between. Germline CDR1 and CDR2: SEHNR and FQNEAQ (reference sequence). The CDR3 bases are TGTGCCAGCACCAAGGGGAGTGGGCCTGTCACAGATACGCAGTATTTT. It codes for CASTKGSGPVTDTQYF.

This clonotype has a single count. This chain joins TRBV5-1 and TRBJ2-7; tentatively, D is TRBD1 (7 bases). Between the trimmed V and J ends, which lost 2 bases and 2 bases, there was a span of 14 bases. From germline, CDR1 is SGHRS and CDR2 YFSETQ. This CDR3 spans 15 amino acids. CDR3 nucleotides: TGCGCCAGCAGCTTTAGCGGACAGGAGACCTACGAGCAGTACTTC. Translated: CASSFSGQETYEQYF.

This clonotype was seen a handful of times. CDR3 bases: TGTGCCAGCAGCTGGGGGACAGGGGATGGCTACACCTTC. This codes for CASSWGTGDGYTF. The rearrangement links TRBV7-3 to TRBJ1-2; 10 nucleotides match TRBD1. Germline CDR1 is SGHTA and CDR2 is FQGTGA. The J segment lost 6 bases and the V segment lost 4 bases, leaving 2 bases of the junction unmatched. This CDR3 spans 13 amino acids.

This clonotype appeared many times. The V gene is TRBV7-2, the J gene TRBJ2-6; tentatively, D is TRBD1 or TRBD2 (6 bases each). This CDR3 has 16 residues. Per germline, CDR1 SGHTA and CDR2 FQGNSA. The germline V and J ends were trimmed by 6 bases and 0 bases, with 12 bases remaining between them. CDR3 coding DNA: TGTGCCAGCAGGGAAGGGGGGAACTCTGGGGCCAACGTCCTGACTTTC. Translation gives CASREGGNSGANVLTF.

This clonotype was found many times. V is TRBV7-2 and J is TRBJ2-1; D is perhaps TRBD1 or TRBD2 (5 bases each). The CDR3 loop spans 13 amino acids. V lost 5 bases to trimming and J lost 10 bases, with 15 bases between them. Looked up from germline, CDR1 is SGHTA and CDR2 is FQGNSA. The CDR3 sequence is CASSGKGWGEQFF. CDR3 bases: TGTGCCAGCAGCGGCAAAGGGTGGGGGGAGCAGTTCTTC.

The rearrangement links TRBV30 to TRBJ2-4, with 7 bases identical to TRBD1. Germline CDR1 reads GTSNPN; CDR2 reads SVGIG (reference sequence). V lost 4 bases, J lost 1 base, and 7 bases stayed unmatched. The CDR3 has 15 amino acids. CDR3 coding DNA: TGTGCCTGGAACAGGGGTTTAATGGCCAAAAACATTCAGTACTTC. Translation gives CAWNRGLMAKNIQYF.

This clonotype was recorded at least ten times. V usage is TRBV7-2 and J usage is TRBJ2-5, with D tentatively TRBD2 (6 bases). In germline, CDR1 is SGHTA, CDR2 FQGNSA. V lost 5 bases and J lost 2, with 18 bases in between. The CDR3 spans 16 residues. The CDR3 DNA follows: TGTGCCAGCAGCCCTGGGACTGAGAGGGGACAAGAGACCCAGTACTTC. Translating gives CASSPGTERGQETQYF.

This sequence joins TRBV28 and TRBJ1-1, with 9 bases fitting TRBD1. V was pared by 11 bases and J by 1 base, with 2 bases of the junction left unmatched. The CDR3 has 12 residues. From germline, CDR1 is MDHEN and CDR2 SYDVKM. The CDR3 DNA reads TGTGCCGGGGGACAGGGGAACACTGAAGCTTTCTTT. Translated, it gives CAGGQGNTEAFF. The variable domain in full, completed from reference TRBV28 and TRBJ1-1, reads DVKVTQSSRYLVKRTGEKVFLECVQDMDHENMFWYRQDPGLGLRLIYFSYDVKMKEKGDIPEGYSVSREKKERFSLILESASTNQTSMYLCAGGQGNTEAFFGQGTRLTVV.

This clonotype was seen repeatedly, ten times or more. The chain employs TRBV7-8 and TRBJ2-3; unclear D gene. CDR3 length: 16 amino acids. CDR1 SGHVS and CDR2 FQNEAQ come from the germline V gene. V shed 7 bases and J shed 4 bases, with 21 bases lying between them. The DNA of the CDR3 is TGTGCCAGCACATACAAGACCGAGAGATCCTCAGATACGCAGTATTTT. The encoded protein is CASTYKTERSSDTQYF.

This clonotype was detected only a few times. V gene TRBV7-2 combines with J gene TRBJ1-2; tentatively, D is TRBD1 (5 bases). From germline, CDR1 is SGHTA and CDR2 FQGNSA. CDR3 length: 14 residues. V shed 1 base and J shed 8 bases, with 14 bases lying between them. Here the CDR3 reads CASSLESREKGYTF. The CDR3 nucleotides read TGTGCCAGCAGCTTAGAAAGCAGGGAGAAGGGCTACACCTTC.

The CDR3 is CASSLAAYEQYF. CDR3 nucleotides: TGTGCCAGCAGCTTAGCCGCCTACGAGCAGTACTTC. The J gene is TRBJ2-7, the V gene TRBV7-8; no reliable D call. This CDR3 contains 12 residues. Trimming removed 0 bases from V and 2 bases from J, with 2 bases in between. CDR1 is SGHVS and CDR2 is FQNEAQ in the germline V gene. Combining the CDR3 with reference TRBV7-8 and TRBJ2-7 gives the whole variable domain GAGVSQSPRYKVAKRGQDVALRCDPISGHVSLFWYQQALGQGPEFLTYFQNEAQLDKSGLPSDRFFAERPEGSVSTLKIQRTQQEDSAVYLCASSLAAYEQYFGPGTRLTVT.